This T cell receptor beta chain was profiled in a study of human T cells and chemical hapten exposure. At the level of the study: While the roughly 23-week study was under way, patients received diphenylcyclopropenone on the scalp every week.

This clonotype occurred a few times. TCRdb re-analysed the RACE reads in MiXCR, keeping a single row per CDR3 protein. The sample shows about 84,000 distinct CDR3 sequences, 11% of them seen only once. This sample's time point: patch test 3, about 24 weeks after DPC sensitization. Sample treatment: therapeutic diphenylcyclopropenone sensitization with weekly scalp DPC. Ahead of each patch test application, blood was drawn. Material: whole blood, obtained in connection with sensitization to the hapten diphenylcyclopropenone (DPC). The sequence was collected from a woman between 45 and 65 years old with alopecia areata. Some clones in this sample may be carry-over from other donors' samples.

The DNA of the CDR3 is TGTGCCAGCAGTTTAGGGCCTTCCGGGGAGCTGTTTTTT. Its protein product is CASSLGPSGELFF. The V gene is TRBV28, the J gene TRBJ2-2; no definite D call. The germline V gene has CDR1 MDHEN and CDR2 SYDVKM. Trimming cost V 2 bases and J 6 bases, with 7 bases left between them. This CDR3 is 13 amino acids long.